This TCR beta chain comes out of a study of T cell responses to AZD1222 COVID-19 vaccine. This table comes from immunoSEQ multiplex PCR, and its TCRdb copy is limited to in-frame clones, with some not included. The sample records 150,000 to 200,000 clones, 80% to 90% being singletons. There are 10 residues in the CDR3. Germline CDR1 and CDR2: SGHTA and FQGTGA. This sequence joins TRBV7-3 and TRBJ2-5; D is unclear. The sequence came from an adult who received the AZD1222 COVID-19 vaccine. Sample: peripheral blood, taken 28 days after the second AZD1222 dose. CDR3 in amino acids: CQRNQETQYF. CDR3 bases: TGTCAACGGAACCAAGAGACCCAGTACTTC.